This T cell receptor beta chain was captured by sequencing in a study of regulatory T cells in long-lasting Graves disease. General study findings and limits: Relative to new patients (roughly 950), persistent patients exhibited greater sharing of public clonotypes (about 3,000).

This CDR3 comprises 15 residues. V lost 6 bases, J lost 5 bases, and 4 bases stayed unmatched. Indicated time point: newly diagnosed GD, antithyroid drugs for less than 3 months. The TCR library was prepared using RNA isolated from PBMCs. Patients met American Thyroid Association criteria for Graves' disease. TCR beta libraries were built with iRepertoire HTBI primers and Arm-PCR of CDR3 regions. Via MiXCR, TCRdb re-called the multiplex PCR reads, giving one row per CDR3 protein. Of about 500,000 distinct CDR3 sequences listed, about 12% are singletons. Worth noting for this clonotype: Its antigen is undetermined.

The same sample was also used in a study of T cells in Graves' hyperthyroidism and ophthalmopathy. From that report: TCR CDR3 regions were first amplified by RT-PCR with HTBI primers.

The sequencing used peripheral blood mononuclear cells (PBMCs), collected at new diagnosis, from a patient treated with antithyroid drugs. The sequence was collected from a woman younger than 45 with Graves disease. The V gene is TRBV12-3 or TRBV12-4, the J gene TRBJ2-1; TRBD2 aligns across 13 bases. CDR3 sequence (DNA): TGTGCCAGCAGGCATGGACTAGCGGGAGACAATGAGCAGTTCTTC. Residues: CASRHGLAGDNEQFF.